This T cell receptor (beta chain) was captured in a study of CD8 T cells in ankylosing spondylitis. Study-wide findings and caveats: The disease-linked clones had a CD8+ phenotype and low blood frequencies.

Per the germline V gene, CDR1 is SNHLY and CDR2 is FYNNEI. The CDR3 length is 14 residues. Trimming pared 2 bases from V and 2 bases from J, leaving 10 bases between. This clonotype was seen a handful of times. The antigen remains undetermined. As the method for making TCR beta libraries, quantitative 5'-RACE with molecular barcodes was used. TCRdb recomputed calls from the 5' RACE reads with MiXCR, one row per CDR3 protein. The data show a few hundred thousand distinct CDR3 sequences, about 20% seen once. The sample consisted of blood, either unsorted or a sorted T cell fraction (not recorded which). The chain carries TRBV2 and TRBJ2-7; D remains unclear. This clonotype was obtained from a male donor with ankylosing spondylitis or in good health (not recorded which). In nucleotides, the CDR3 is TGTGCCAGCAGTGAAAATCTGAAGCCCTACGAGCAGTACTTC. Amino acids: CASSENLKPYEQYF. Combining the CDR3 with reference TRBV2 and TRBJ2-7 gives the whole variable domain EPEVTQTPSHQVTQMGQEVILRCVPISNHLYFYWYRQILGQKVEFLVSFYNNEISEKSEIFDDQFSVERPDGSNFTLKIRSTKLEDSAMYFCASSENLKPYEQYFGPGTRLTVT.